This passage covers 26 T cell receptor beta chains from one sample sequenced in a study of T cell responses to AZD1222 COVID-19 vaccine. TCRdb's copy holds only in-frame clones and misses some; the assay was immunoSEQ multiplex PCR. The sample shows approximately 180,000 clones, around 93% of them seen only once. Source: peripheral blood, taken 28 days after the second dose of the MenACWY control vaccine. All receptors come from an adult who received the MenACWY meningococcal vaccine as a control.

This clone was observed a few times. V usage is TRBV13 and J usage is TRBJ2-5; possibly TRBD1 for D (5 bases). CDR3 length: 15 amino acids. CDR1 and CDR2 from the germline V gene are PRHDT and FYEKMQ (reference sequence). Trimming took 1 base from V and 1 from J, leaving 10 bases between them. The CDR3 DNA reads TGTGCCAGCAGCTTAGCTAGGGGTGGCCAAGAGACCCAGTACTTC. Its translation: CASSLARGGQETQYF.

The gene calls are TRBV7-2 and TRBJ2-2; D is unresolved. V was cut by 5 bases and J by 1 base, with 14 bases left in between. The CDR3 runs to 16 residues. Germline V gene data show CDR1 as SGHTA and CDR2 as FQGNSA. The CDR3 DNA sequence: TGTGCCAGCAGCGCCCGAATGACGGGGAACACCGGGGAGCTGTTTTTT. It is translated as CASSARMTGNTGELFF.

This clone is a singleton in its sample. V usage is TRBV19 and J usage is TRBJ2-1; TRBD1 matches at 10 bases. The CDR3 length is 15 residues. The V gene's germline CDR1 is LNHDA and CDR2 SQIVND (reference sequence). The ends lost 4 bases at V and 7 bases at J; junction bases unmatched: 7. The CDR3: CASSTRGQGGNEQFF. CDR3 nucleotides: TGTGCCAGTAGTACAAGAGGACAGGGGGGGAATGAGCAGTTCTTC.

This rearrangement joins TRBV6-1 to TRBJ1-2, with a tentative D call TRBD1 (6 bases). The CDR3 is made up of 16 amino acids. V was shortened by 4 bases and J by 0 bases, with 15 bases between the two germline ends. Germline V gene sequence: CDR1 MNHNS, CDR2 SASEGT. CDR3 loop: CASSGRGAPANYGYTF. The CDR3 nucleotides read TGTGCCAGCAGTGGGCGGGGGGCCCCAGCTAACTATGGCTACACCTTC.

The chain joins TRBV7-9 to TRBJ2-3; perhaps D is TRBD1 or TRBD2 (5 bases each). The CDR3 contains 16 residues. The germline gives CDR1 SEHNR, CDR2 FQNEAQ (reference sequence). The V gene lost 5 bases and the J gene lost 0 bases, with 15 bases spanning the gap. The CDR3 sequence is CASSPIPGRSTDTQYF. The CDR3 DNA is TGTGCCAGCAGCCCAATTCCGGGACGCAGCACAGATACGCAGTATTTT.

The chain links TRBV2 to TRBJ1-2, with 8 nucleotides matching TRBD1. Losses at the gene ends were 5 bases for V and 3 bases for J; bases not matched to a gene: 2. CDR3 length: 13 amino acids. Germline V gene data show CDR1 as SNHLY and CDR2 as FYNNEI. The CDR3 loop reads CASSQQGDYGYTF. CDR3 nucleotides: TGTGCCAGCAGTCAACAGGGGGACTATGGCTACACCTTC.

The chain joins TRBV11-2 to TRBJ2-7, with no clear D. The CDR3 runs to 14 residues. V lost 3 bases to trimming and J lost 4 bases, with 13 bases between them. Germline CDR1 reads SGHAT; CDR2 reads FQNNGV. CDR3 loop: CASSFGPPSYEQYF. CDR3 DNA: TGTGCCAGCAGCTTTGGCCCGCCGAGTTACGAGCAGTACTTC.

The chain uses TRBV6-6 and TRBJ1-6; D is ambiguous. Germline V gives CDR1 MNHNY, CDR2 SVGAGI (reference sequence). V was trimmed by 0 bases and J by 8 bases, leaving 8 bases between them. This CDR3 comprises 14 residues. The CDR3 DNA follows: TGTGCCAGCAGTTACTCCGGGGAGCATTCACCCCTCCACTTT. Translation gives CASSYSGEHSPLHF.

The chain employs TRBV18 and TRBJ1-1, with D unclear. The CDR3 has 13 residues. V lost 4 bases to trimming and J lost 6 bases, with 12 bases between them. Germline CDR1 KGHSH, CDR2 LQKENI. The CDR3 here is CASSRSEHSEAFF. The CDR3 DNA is TGTGCCAGCTCACGTTCAGAGCATTCTGAAGCTTTCTTT. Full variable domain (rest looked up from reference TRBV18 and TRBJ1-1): NAGVMQNPRHLVRRRGQEARLRCSPMKGHSHVYWYRQLPEEGLKFMVYLQKENIIDESGMPKERFSAEFPKEGPSILRIQQVVRGDSAAYFCASSRSEHSEAFFGQGTRLTVV.

CDR3 nucleotide sequence: TGTGCCAGCAGTTTAACCGGGACTTCCCAAGAGACCCAGTACTTC. Its translation: CASSLTGTSQETQYF. V usage is TRBV6-5 and J usage is TRBJ2-5; TRBD2 might be the D (6 bases). The germline CDR1 and CDR2 sequences are MNHEY and SVGAGI. V shed 4 bases and J shed 1 base, with 13 bases lying between them. This CDR3 has 15 residues.

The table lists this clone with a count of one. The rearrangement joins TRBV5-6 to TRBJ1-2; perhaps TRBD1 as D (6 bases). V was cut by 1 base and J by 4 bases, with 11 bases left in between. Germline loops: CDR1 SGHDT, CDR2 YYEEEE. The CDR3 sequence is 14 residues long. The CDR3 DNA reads TGTGCCAGCAGCTTGAACACAGGGCTCTATGGCTACACCTTC. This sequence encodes CASSLNTGLYGYTF.

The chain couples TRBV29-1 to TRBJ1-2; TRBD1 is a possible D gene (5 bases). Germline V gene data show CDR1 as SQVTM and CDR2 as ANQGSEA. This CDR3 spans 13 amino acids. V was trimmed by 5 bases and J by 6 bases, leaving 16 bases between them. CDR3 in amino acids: CSVRVREVDGYTF. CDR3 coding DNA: TGCAGCGTTCGGGTCAGGGAGGTTGATGGCTACACCTTC. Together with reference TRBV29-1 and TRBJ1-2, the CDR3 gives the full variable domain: SAVISQKPSRDICQRGTSLTIQCQVDSQVTMMFWYRQQPGQSLTLIATANQGSEATYESGFVIDKFPISRPNLTFSTLTVSNMSPEDSSIYLCSVRVREVDGYTFGSGTRLTVV.

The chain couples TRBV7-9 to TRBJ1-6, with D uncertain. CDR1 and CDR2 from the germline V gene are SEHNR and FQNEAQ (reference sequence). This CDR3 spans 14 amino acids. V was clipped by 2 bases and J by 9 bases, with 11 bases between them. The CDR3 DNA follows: TGTGCCAGCAGCTTATGGCCAGATAGTTCACCCCTCCACTTT. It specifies CASSLWPDSSPLHF.

The CDR3 protein is CASRGRYNSPLHF. The CDR3 bases are TGTGCCAGCAGGGGACGGTATAATTCACCCCTCCACTTT. The chain carries TRBV6-5 and TRBJ1-6; tentative D call: TRBD1 (5 bases). Trimming removed 6 bases at V and 4 bases at J, with 7 bases between. This CDR3 has 13 amino acids. Germline V CDR1 and CDR2: MNHEY, SVGAGI.

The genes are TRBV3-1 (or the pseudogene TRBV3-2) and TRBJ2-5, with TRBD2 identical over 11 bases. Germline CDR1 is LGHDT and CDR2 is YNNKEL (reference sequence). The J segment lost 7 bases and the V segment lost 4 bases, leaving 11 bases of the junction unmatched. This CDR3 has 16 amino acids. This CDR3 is CASSLRQLAGVGTQYF. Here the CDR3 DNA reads TGTGCCAGCAGCCTCCGGCAACTAGCGGGGGTGGGGACCCAGTACTTC.

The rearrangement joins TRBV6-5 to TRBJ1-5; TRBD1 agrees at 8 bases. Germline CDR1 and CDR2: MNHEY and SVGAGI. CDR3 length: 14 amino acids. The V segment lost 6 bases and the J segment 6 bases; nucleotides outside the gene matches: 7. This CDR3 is CASSLGQGGQPQHF. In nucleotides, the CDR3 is TGTGCCAGCAGCCTCGGACAGGGAGGTCAGCCCCAGCATTTT.

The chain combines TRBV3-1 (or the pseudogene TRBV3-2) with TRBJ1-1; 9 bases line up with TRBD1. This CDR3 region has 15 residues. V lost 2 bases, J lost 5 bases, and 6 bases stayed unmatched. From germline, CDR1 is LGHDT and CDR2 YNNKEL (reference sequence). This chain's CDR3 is CASSQLTGGRTEAFF. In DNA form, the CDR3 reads TGTGCCAGCAGCCAACTGACAGGGGGGCGGACTGAAGCTTTCTTT.

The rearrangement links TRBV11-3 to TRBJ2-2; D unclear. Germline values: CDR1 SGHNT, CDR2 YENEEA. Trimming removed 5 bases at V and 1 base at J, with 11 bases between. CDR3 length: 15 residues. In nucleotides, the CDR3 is TGTGCCAGCAGCCGCCTCCCAGGGAACACCGGGGAGCTGTTTTTT. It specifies CASSRLPGNTGELFF.

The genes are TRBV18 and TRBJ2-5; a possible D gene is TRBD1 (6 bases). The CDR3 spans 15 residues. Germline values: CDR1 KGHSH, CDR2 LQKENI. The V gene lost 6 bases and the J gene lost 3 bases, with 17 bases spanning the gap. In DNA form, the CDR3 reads TGTGCCAGCTCCCCCGGTTGGGGGCCGGAAGAGACCCAGTACTTC. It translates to CASSPGWGPEETQYF. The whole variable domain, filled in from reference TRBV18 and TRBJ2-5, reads NAGVMQNPRHLVRRRGQEARLRCSPMKGHSHVYWYRQLPEEGLKFMVYLQKENIIDESGMPKERFSAEFPKEGPSILRIQQVVRGDSAAYFCASSPGWGPEETQYFGPGTRLLVL.

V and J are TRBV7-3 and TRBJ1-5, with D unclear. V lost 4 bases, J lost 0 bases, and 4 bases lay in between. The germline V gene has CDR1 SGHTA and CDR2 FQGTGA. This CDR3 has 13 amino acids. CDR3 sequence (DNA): TGTGCCAGCAGCTCCGATAGCAATCAGCCCCAGCATTTT. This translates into CASSSDSNQPQHF.

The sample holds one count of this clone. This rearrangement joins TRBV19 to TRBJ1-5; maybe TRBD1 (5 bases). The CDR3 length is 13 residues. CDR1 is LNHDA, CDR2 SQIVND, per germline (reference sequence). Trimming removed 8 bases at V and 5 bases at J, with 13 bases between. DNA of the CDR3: TGTGCCAGTGCCCTGACAGCAGATCAGCCCCAGCATTTT. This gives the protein CASALTADQPQHF.

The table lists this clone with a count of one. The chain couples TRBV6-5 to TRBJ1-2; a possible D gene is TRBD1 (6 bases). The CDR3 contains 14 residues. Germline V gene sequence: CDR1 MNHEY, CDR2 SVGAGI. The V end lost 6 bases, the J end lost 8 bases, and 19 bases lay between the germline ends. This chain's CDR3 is CASRPDTGWRGYTF. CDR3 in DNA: TGTGCCAGCAGACCTGATACAGGGTGGCGAGGCTACACCTTC.

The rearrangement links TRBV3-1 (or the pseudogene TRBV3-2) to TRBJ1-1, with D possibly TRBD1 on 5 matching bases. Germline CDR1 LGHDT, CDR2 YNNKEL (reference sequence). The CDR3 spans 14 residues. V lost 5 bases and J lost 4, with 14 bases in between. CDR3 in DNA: TGTGCCAGCAGCGGACTGGGGGGGTCCACTGAAGCTTTCTTT. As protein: CASSGLGGSTEAFF.

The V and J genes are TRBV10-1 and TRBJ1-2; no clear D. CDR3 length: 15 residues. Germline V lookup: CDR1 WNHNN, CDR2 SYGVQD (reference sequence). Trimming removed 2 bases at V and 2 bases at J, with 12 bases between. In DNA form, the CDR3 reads TGCGCCAGCAGTGAGAAGGGAGTGAGAAACTATGGCTACACCTTC. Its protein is CASSEKGVRNYGYTF.

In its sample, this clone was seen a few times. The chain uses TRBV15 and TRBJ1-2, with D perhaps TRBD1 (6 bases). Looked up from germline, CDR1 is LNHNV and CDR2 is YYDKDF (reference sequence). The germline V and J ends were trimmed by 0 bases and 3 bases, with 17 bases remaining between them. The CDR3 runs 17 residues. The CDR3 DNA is TGTGCCACCAGCAGAGATTGGGGCCAGGGGCGCGACTATGGCTACACCTTC. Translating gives CATSRDWGQGRDYGYTF.

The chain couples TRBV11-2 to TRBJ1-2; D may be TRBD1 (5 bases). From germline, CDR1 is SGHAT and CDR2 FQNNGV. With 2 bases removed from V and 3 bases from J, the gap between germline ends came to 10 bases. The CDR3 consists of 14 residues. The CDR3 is CASSLLRGDYGYTF. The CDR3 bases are TGTGCCAGCAGCTTATTACGAGGGGACTATGGCTACACCTTC.